One TCR beta chain is described in this entry. Its antigen is currently not known. The input lacks base qualities; no much larger clone sits a single base away. The entry originates in a study of T cell changes during pregnancy in multiple sclerosis (dated by TCRdb to between 2019 and 2020). Some background on the complete study: In women with multiple sclerosis, the researchers looked at how the T cell repertoire shifted as pregnancy progressed.

The library was obtained by the immunoSEQ multiplex PCR assay. In its TCRdb copy, this immuneACCESS table keeps in-frame sequences only and misses some clones. Where compared with another copy, unresolved V genes explain less than half of these, and the others have no known cause. The sample table records approximately 92,000 clones; approximately 92% of these occur just once. Over 2% of the sample goes to the ten largest clones. V is clipped by 4 bases and J by 2 bases, and the sequence between their germline boundaries is 15 bases long. CDR1 and CDR2 (SGHKS, YYEKEE) derive from the germline V gene (reference sequence). The CDR3 sequence holds 16 residues, the cysteine and phenylalanine included. Only the CDR3 portion is preserved as DNA: 48 bases, with reading frame beginning at the first base.

In this chain, TRBV5-5 is recombined with TRBJ2-2; a tentative D match to TRBD2 spans 6 bases. The source is a female donor with multiple sclerosis, enrolled in a pregnancy study. The source material was peripheral blood, sampled in the first trimester of pregnancy. The CDR3 protein: CASSPLADSNTGELFF. The DNA is as follows: TGTGCCAGCAGCCCATTAGCGGACTCTAACACCGGGGAGCTGTTTTTT. The full variable domain, with segments outside the CDR3 supplied by the reference TRBV5-5 and TRBJ2-2 proteins, appears as DAGVTQSPTHLIKTRGQQVTLRCSPISGHKSVSWYQQVLGQGPQFIFQYYEKEERGRGNFPDRFSARQFPNYSSELNVNALLLGDSALYLCASSPLADSNTGELFFGEGSRLTVL.